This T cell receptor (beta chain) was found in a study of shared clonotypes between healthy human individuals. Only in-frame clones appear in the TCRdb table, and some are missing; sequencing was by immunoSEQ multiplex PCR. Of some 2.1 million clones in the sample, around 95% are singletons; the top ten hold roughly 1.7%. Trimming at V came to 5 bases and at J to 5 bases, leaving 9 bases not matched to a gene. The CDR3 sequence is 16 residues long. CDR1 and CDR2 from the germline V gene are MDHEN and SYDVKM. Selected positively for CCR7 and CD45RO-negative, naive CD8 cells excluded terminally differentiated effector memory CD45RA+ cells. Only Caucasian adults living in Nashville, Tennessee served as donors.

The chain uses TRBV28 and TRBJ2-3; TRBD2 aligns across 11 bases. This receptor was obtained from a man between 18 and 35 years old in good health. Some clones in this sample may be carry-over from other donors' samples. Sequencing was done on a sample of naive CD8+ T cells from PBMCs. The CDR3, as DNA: TGTGCCAGCAGTCAACTAGCGGGAGACATTGAAGATACGCAGTATTTT. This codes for CASSQLAGDIEDTQYF.